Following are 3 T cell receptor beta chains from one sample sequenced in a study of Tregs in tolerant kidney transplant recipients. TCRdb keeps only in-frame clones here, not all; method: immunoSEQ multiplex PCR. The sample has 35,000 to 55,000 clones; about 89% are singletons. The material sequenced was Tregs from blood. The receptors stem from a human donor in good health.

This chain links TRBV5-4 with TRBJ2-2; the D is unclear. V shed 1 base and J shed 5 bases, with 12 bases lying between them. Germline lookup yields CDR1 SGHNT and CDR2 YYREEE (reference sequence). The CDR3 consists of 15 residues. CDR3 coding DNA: TGTGCCAGCAGCTTGAACCACCGTAGAACCGGGGAGCTGTTTTTT. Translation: CASSLNHRRTGELFF.

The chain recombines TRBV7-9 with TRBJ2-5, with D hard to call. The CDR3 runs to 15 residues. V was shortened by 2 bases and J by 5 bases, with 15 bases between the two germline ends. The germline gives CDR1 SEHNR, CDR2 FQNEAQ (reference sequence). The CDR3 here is CASSLNRAGGETQYF. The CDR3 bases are TGTGCCAGCAGCTTAAATAGGGCTGGTGGGGAGACCCAGTACTTC.

CDR3 region: CASSWDVNEQFF. The CDR3, as DNA: TGTGCCAGCAGCTGGGATGTCAATGAGCAGTTCTTC. The chain carries TRBV5-5 and TRBJ2-1, with unresolved D. V lost 3 bases and J 6 bases, leaving 7 bases between the germline ends. Germline V gene data show CDR1 as SGHKS and CDR2 as YYEKEE (reference sequence). CDR3 length: 12 residues.